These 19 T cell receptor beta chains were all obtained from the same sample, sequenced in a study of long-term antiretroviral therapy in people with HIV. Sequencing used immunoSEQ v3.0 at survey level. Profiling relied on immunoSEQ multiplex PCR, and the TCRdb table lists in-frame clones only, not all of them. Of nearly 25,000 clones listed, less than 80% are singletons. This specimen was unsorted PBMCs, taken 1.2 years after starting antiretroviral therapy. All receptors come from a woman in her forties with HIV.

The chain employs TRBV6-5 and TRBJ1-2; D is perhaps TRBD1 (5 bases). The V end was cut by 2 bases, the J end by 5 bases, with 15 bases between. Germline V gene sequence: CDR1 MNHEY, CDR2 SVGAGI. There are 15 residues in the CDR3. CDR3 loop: CASSYLGGRGYGYTF. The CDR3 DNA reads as TGTGCCAGCAGTTACCTAGGCGGGAGGGGTTATGGCTACACCTTC.

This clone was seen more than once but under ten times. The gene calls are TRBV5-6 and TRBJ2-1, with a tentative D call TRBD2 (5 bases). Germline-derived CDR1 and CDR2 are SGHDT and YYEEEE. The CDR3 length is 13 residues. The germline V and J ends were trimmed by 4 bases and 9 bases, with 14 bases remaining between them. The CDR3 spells CASSVLGVGEQFF. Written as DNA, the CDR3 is TGTGCCAGCAGCGTACTAGGTGTCGGTGAGCAGTTCTTC.

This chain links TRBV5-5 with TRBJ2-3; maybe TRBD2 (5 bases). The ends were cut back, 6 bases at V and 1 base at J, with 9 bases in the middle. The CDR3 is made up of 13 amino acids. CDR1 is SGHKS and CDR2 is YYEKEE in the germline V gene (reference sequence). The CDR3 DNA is TGTGCCAGCACCATACTAGGCACAGATACGCAGTATTTT. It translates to CASTILGTDTQYF. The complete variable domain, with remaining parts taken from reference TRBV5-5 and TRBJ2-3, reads DAGVTQSPTHLIKTRGQQVTLRCSPISGHKSVSWYQQVLGQGPQFIFQYYEKEERGRGNFPDRFSARQFPNYSSELNVNALLLGDSALYLCASTILGTDTQYFGPGTRLTVL.

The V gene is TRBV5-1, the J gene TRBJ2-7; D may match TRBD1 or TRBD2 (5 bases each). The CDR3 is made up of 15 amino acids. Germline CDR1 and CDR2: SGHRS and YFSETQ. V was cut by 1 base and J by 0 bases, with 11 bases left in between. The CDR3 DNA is TGCGCCAGCAGCTTGTGGCCAGGGAGCTCCTACGAGCAGTACTTC. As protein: CASSLWPGSSYEQYF.

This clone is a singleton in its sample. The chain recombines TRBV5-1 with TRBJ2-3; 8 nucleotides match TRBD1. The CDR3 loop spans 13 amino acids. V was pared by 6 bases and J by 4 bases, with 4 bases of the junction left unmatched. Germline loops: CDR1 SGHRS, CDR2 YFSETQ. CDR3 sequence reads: CASKGQDPDTQYF. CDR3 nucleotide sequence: TGCGCCAGCAAGGGACAGGACCCAGATACGCAGTATTTT.

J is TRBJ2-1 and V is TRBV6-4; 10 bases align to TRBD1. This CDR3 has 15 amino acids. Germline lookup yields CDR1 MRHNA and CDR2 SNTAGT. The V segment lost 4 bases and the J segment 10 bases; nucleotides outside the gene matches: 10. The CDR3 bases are TGTGCCAGCAGTGTAGGGACAGGGGCCTTCGTCGAGCAGTTCTTC. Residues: CASSVGTGAFVEQFF.

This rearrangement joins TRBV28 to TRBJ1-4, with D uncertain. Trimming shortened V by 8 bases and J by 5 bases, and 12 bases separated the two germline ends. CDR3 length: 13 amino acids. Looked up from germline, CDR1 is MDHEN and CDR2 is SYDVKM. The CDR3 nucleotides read TGTGCCAGCGGGGAGGCGGTAAATGAAAAACTGTTTTTT. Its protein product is CASGEAVNEKLFF.

This CDR3 is CASSQEVRTPLHF. The CDR3 DNA follows: TGCGCCAGCAGCCAAGAGGTCCGTACACCCCTCCACTTT. The chain combines TRBV4-1 with TRBJ1-6; D gene unclear. The CDR3 has 13 amino acids. Trimming took 0 bases from V and 11 from J, leaving 8 bases between them. Germline V lookup: CDR1 MGHRA, CDR2 YSYEKL.

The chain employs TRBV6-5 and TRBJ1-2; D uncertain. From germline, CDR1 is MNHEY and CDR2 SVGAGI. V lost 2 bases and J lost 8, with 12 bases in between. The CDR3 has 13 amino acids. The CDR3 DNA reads TGTGCCAGCAGTTACACCGACGGTACGGGCTACACCTTC. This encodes CASSYTDGTGYTF.

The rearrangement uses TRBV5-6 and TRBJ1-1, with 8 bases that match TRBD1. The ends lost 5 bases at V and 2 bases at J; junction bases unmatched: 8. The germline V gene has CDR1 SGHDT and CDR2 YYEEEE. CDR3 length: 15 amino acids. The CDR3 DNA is TGTGCCAGCAGGACTCTGACAGGGGTAAACACTGAAGCTTTCTTT. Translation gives CASRTLTGVNTEAFF.

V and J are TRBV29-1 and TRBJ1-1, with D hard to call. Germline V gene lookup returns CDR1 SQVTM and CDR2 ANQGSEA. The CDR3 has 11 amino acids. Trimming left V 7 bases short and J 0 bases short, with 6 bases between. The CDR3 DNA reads TGCAGCGGCATCCTGAACACTGAAGCTTTCTTT. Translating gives CSGILNTEAFF.

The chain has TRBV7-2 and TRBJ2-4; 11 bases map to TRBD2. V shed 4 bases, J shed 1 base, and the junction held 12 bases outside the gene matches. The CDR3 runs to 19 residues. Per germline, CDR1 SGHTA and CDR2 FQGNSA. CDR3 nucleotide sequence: TGTGCCAGCAGCTGGGGGGGCGCTAGCGGGGGGAGGGCCAAAAACATTCAGTACTTC. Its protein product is CASSWGGASGGRAKNIQYF.

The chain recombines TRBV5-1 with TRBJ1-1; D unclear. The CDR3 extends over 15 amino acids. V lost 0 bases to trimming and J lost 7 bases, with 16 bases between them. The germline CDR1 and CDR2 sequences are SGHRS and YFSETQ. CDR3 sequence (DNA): TGCGCCAGCAGCTTGGGGTGGTCAGGACCTGATGAAGCTTTCTTT. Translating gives CASSLGWSGPDEAFF.

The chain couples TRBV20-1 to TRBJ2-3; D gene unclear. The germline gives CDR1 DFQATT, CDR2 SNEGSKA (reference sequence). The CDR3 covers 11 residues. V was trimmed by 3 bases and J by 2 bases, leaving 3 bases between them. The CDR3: CSASFTDTQYF. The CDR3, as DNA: TGCAGTGCTAGCTTCACAGATACGCAGTATTTT.

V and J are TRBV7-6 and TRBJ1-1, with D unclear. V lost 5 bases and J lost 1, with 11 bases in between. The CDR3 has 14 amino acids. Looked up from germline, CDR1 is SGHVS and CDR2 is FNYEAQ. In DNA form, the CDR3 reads TGTGCCAGCAGCCCCCTCGCCCAGAACACTGAAGCTTTCTTT. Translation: CASSPLAQNTEAFF.

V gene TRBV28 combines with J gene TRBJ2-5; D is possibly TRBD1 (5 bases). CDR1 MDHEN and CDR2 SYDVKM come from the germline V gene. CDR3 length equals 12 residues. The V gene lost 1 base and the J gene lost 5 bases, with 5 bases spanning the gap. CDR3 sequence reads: CASSLYRETQYF. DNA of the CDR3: TGTGCCAGCAGTTTATACAGGGAGACCCAGTACTTC. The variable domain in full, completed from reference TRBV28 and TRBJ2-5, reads DVKVTQSSRYLVKRTGEKVFLECVQDMDHENMFWYRQDPGLGLRLIYFSYDVKMKEKGDIPEGYSVSREKKERFSLILESASTNQTSMYLCASSLYRETQYFGPGTRLLVL.

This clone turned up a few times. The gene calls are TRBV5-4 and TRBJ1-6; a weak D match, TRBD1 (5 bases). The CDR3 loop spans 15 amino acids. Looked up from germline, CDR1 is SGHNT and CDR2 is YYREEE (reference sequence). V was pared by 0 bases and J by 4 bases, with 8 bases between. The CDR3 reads CASSLEQEYNSPLHF. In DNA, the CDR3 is TGTGCCAGCAGCTTGGAACAGGAGTATAATTCACCCCTCCACTTT.

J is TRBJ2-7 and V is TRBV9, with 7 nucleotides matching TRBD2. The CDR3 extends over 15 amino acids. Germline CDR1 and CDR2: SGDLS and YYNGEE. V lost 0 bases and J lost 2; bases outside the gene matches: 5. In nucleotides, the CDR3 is TGTGCCAGCAGCGTAGGGCTAGCGGTGACCTACGAGCAGTACTTC. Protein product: CASSVGLAVTYEQYF.

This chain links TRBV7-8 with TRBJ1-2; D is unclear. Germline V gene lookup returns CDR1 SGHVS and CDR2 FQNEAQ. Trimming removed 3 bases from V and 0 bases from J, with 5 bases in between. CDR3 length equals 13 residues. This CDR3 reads CASSFPANYGYTF. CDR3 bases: TGTGCCAGCAGCTTCCCAGCTAACTATGGCTACACCTTC.